A selection of T cell receptor beta chains follows, all from one sample in a study of blood T cell repertoires in COVID-19. Produced via immunoSEQ multiplex PCR; TCRdb's table is partial and in-frame only. The sample yields about 150,000 clones, around 89% seen once. The sequenced sample was peripheral blood. These receptors were taken from a man aged 60 to 75 with active or convalescent COVID-19. CDR3s include the opening cysteine and the closing phenylalanine or tryptophan. The order of the fields is D gene, J gene, V gene, clone size, CDR3 DNA, CDR3 protein. The D gene is left open where the match is weak. Only part of the rows carry a size: once, few, many, or a class if the clone is expanded.

d_gene: NA; j_gene: TRBJ2-3; v_gene: TRBV7-9; abundance: NA; CDR3nt: TGTGCCAGCAGCCGCGGGACAGATACGCAGTATTTT; CDR3aa: CASSRGTDTQYF
d_gene: NA; j_gene: TRBJ2-4; v_gene: TRBV19; abundance: NA; CDR3nt: TGTGCCAGTAGTATAGATCGAACACCCTTAGCCAAAAACATTCAGTACTTC; CDR3aa: CASSIDRTPLAKNIQYF
d_gene: NA; j_gene: TRBJ1-2; v_gene: TRBV7-9; abundance: NA; CDR3nt: TGTGCCAGCAGCTCCTCGGGGAGCGGCGGCTACACCTTC; CDR3aa: CASSSSGSGGYTF
d_gene: TRBD1; j_gene: TRBJ1-1; v_gene: TRBV6-5; abundance: NA; CDR3nt: TGTGCCAGCAGACCGGGACAGGGTCGGGGAGCTTTCTTT; CDR3aa: CASRPGQGRGAFF
d_gene: TRBD2; j_gene: TRBJ2-5; v_gene: TRBV7-2; abundance: NA; CDR3nt: TGTGCCAGCAGCGGTGGACTAGCGGGGGGAGAAGAGACCCAGTACTTC; CDR3aa: CASSGGLAGGEETQYF
d_gene: TRBD2; j_gene: TRBJ2-1; v_gene: TRBV7-2; abundance: NA; CDR3nt: TGTGCCAGCAGCTTAGACCGGGAGGGGCAGTTCTTC; CDR3aa: CASSLDREGQFF
d_gene: NA; j_gene: TRBJ2-7; v_gene: TRBV10-3; abundance: NA; CDR3nt: TGTGCCATCAGTGAGTCTGGACAGTTTTACGAGCAGTACTTC; CDR3aa: CAISESGQFYEQYF
d_gene: NA; j_gene: TRBJ2-3; v_gene: TRBV24-1; abundance: NA; CDR3nt: TGTGCCACCCAAGTGGCAGGGACAGATACGCAGTATTTT; CDR3aa: CATQVAGTDTQYF
d_gene: NA; j_gene: TRBJ1-5; v_gene: TRBV2; abundance: NA; CDR3nt: TGTGCCAGCAGTCCCCAATCAAATCAGCCCCAGCATTTT; CDR3aa: CASSPQSNQPQHF
d_gene: NA; j_gene: TRBJ2-1; v_gene: TRBV5-1; abundance: NA; CDR3nt: TGCGCCAGCAGCTTGGACTTCAATGAGCAGTTCTTC; CDR3aa: CASSLDFNEQFF
d_gene: TRBD1; j_gene: TRBJ2-7; v_gene: TRBV5-1; abundance: NA; CDR3nt: TGCGCCAGCAGCTTTACGGACAGGAGCTACGAGCAGTACTTC; CDR3aa: CASSFTDRSYEQYF
d_gene: TRBD1; j_gene: TRBJ1-4; v_gene: TRBV7-6; abundance: NA; CDR3nt: TGTGCCAGCAGCTTAGCCGGGACAGCAACTAATGAAAAACTGTTTTTT; CDR3aa: CASSLAGTATNEKLFF
d_gene: NA; j_gene: TRBJ2-7; v_gene: TRBV30; abundance: NA; CDR3nt: TGTGCCTGGAGTGTATCAGGGGTCGAGCAGTACTTC; CDR3aa: CAWSVSGVEQYF
d_gene: NA; j_gene: TRBJ1-2; v_gene: TRBV6-5; abundance: once; CDR3nt: TGTGCCAGCAGTTTGGGGAGGAATGGCTACACCTTC; CDR3aa: CASSLGRNGYTF
d_gene: NA; j_gene: TRBJ1-2; v_gene: TRBV20-1; abundance: once; CDR3nt: TGCAGTGCTGCCCGGAGAAATGGCTACACCTTC; CDR3aa: CSAARRNGYTF
d_gene: TRBD1; j_gene: TRBJ2-7; v_gene: TRBV11-2; abundance: once; CDR3nt: TGTGCCAGCAGCTTAGAAGCAGGGGGCCCCTACGAGCAGTACTTC; CDR3aa: CASSLEAGGPYEQYF
d_gene: NA; j_gene: TRBJ2-1; v_gene: TRBV7-9; abundance: NA; CDR3nt: TGTGCCAGCAGCGGGAAGCAGGGTAGCTCCTACAATGAGCAGTTCTTC; CDR3aa: CASSGKQGSSYNEQFF
d_gene: NA; j_gene: TRBJ2-3; v_gene: TRBV27; abundance: NA; CDR3nt: TGTGCCAGCAGTCCCCGGACATCATACACAGATACGCAGTATTTT; CDR3aa: CASSPRTSYTDTQYF
d_gene: NA; j_gene: TRBJ1-5; v_gene: TRBV9; abundance: NA; CDR3nt: TGTGCCAGCAAGGAGATCGGTCCAAATCAGCCCCAGCATTTT; CDR3aa: CASKEIGPNQPQHF
d_gene: NA; j_gene: TRBJ2-1; v_gene: TRBV7-8; abundance: NA; CDR3nt: TGTGCCAGCAGCTTAGGACAGGTTAGGACCGATGAGCAGTTCTTC; CDR3aa: CASSLGQVRTDEQFF
d_gene: TRBD1; j_gene: TRBJ1-5; v_gene: TRBV27; abundance: NA; CDR3nt: TGTGCCAGCAGCATAACAGGGGGCTCTCAGCCCCAGCATTTT; CDR3aa: CASSITGGSQPQHF
d_gene: NA; j_gene: TRBJ2-3; v_gene: TRBV28; abundance: NA; CDR3nt: TGTGCCAGCAGTATGGCTCCCACAGATACGCAGTATTTT; CDR3aa: CASSMAPTDTQYF
d_gene: NA; j_gene: TRBJ2-7; v_gene: TRBV19; abundance: NA; CDR3nt: TGTGCCAGTAGTTCCACCGGGGACTCCCCCTACGAGCAGTACTTC; CDR3aa: CASSSTGDSPYEQYF
d_gene: NA; j_gene: TRBJ2-7; v_gene: TRBV6-5; abundance: NA; CDR3nt: TGTGCCAGCAGTTACGCGGGGGCTAATTACGAGCAGTACTTC; CDR3aa: CASSYAGANYEQYF
d_gene: TRBD1; j_gene: TRBJ2-7; v_gene: TRBV28; abundance: NA; CDR3nt: TGTGCCAGCAGTTTGGACAGGGACGCCTCCTACGAGCAGTACTTC; CDR3aa: CASSLDRDASYEQYF
d_gene: TRBD1; j_gene: TRBJ1-5; v_gene: TRBV30; abundance: NA; CDR3nt: TGTGCCTGGAGTGTGGACAGGACGGAGCCCCAGCATTTT; CDR3aa: CAWSVDRTEPQHF
d_gene: TRBD1; j_gene: TRBJ2-3; v_gene: TRBV18; abundance: NA; CDR3nt: TGTGCCAGCTCACAACTTCAGGGGGAACAGCGTGGTACGCAGTATTTT; CDR3aa: CASSQLQGEQRGTQYF
d_gene: TRBD1; j_gene: TRBJ2-5; v_gene: TRBV5-1; abundance: NA; CDR3nt: TGCGCCAGCAGCTTGTTCCAGGGGGCGGGAGAGACCCAGTACTTC; CDR3aa: CASSLFQGAGETQYF
d_gene: NA; j_gene: TRBJ2-7; v_gene: TRBV7-2; abundance: many; CDR3nt: TGTGCCAGCAGCACCCGCCGGGGTTACGAGCAGTACTTC; CDR3aa: CASSTRRGYEQYF
d_gene: NA; j_gene: TRBJ1-5; v_gene: TRBV21-1; abundance: NA; CDR3nt: TGTGCCAGCAGCAGAGGGACAGTATGTGGTCAGCCCCAGCATTTT; CDR3aa: CASSRGTVCGQPQHF
d_gene: NA; j_gene: TRBJ2-1; v_gene: TRBV24-1; abundance: NA; CDR3nt: TGTGCCACCAGTGAAAGGCTAGCGCTTAGCTCCTACAATGAGCAGTTCTTC; CDR3aa: CATSERLALSSYNEQFF
d_gene: NA; j_gene: TRBJ1-3; v_gene: TRBV18; abundance: NA; CDR3nt: TGTGCCAGCTCACCAAACAGGGAAGGTATCTCTGGAAACACCATATATTTT; CDR3aa: CASSPNREGISGNTIYF
d_gene: TRBD1; j_gene: TRBJ1-2; v_gene: TRBV20-1; abundance: NA; CDR3nt: TGCAGTGCTAGTCTTGGGACAGTAGCTAACTATGGCTACACCTTC; CDR3aa: CSASLGTVANYGYTF
d_gene: NA; j_gene: TRBJ1-3; v_gene: TRBV2; abundance: once; CDR3nt: TGTGCCAGCAGTGATCTGGTGAGCTCTGGAAACACCATATATTTT; CDR3aa: CASSDLVSSGNTIYF
d_gene: TRBD2; j_gene: TRBJ2-5; v_gene: TRBV5-6; abundance: NA; CDR3nt: TGTGCCAGCAGCTTGGCCTTCCTAGCGGGGGGGGCCTCAGAGACCCAGTACTTC; CDR3aa: CASSLAFLAGGASETQYF
d_gene: NA; j_gene: TRBJ2-7; v_gene: TRBV5-6; abundance: NA; CDR3nt: TGTGCCAGCAGCCCTACCAGGGTCGGCGAGCAGTACTTC; CDR3aa: CASSPTRVGEQYF
d_gene: TRBD1; j_gene: TRBJ2-2; v_gene: TRBV5-1; abundance: NA; CDR3nt: TGCGCCAGCAGCTTACAGGGGCCGAACACCGGGGAGCTGTTTTTT; CDR3aa: CASSLQGPNTGELFF
d_gene: NA; j_gene: TRBJ1-2; v_gene: TRBV6-2/TRBV6-3; abundance: NA; CDR3nt: TGTGCCAGCAGTTACGACGGGACTCGGGGATATGGCTACACCTTC; CDR3aa: CASSYDGTRGYGYTF